One sample yielded the 15 T cell receptor beta chains listed below, sequenced in a study of T-cell reconstitution after alpha-beta-depleted transplantation in children (dated by TCRdb to 2016 to 2017). The method was PCR. TCRdb shows the sequencer as Illumina HiSeq 2500. TCR libraries were prepared with molecular barcoding, using unique molecular identifiers to normalize TCRbeta repertoire quantification. The public reads were quality trimmed at Q25 with fastp and then assembled into clones with MiXCR by TCRdb, keeping productive beta chains. Under each unique CDR3 protein, matching rows form one entry showing the most common genes and DNA. The sample table shows about 460,000 distinct CDR3 sequences, and around 13% are seen once. The ten most abundant clones make up about 6% of the sample. The sample in question was PBMCs from the stem cell graft donor, obtained from the stem cell graft. All receptors derive from a human donor who donated a stem cell graft to a child with combined immunodeficiency.

This chain links TRBV11-2 with TRBJ2-4; 8 bases line up with TRBD1. CDR1 is SGHAT and CDR2 is FQNNGV in the germline V gene. V was pared by 6 bases and J by 4 bases, with 14 bases of the junction left unmatched. The CDR3 is 17 amino acids. The CDR3 bases are TGTGCCAGCAGGCTTCAGGGGGCTGGGGGAATTAAAAACATTCAGTACTTC. This translates into CASRLQGAGGIKNIQYF.

This clonotype showed up many times. The chain links TRBV12-3 or TRBV12-4 to TRBJ2-5; D gene unclear. V gave up 6 bases and J gave up 4 bases, with 9 bases separating them. The CDR3 runs to 12 residues. The CDR3 is CASRNIGETQYF. The CDR3, as DNA: TGTGCCAGCAGGAACATTGGAGAGACCCAGTACTTC.

The chain uses TRBV29-1 and TRBJ2-7; the D call may be TRBD1 or TRBD2 (6 bases each). The CDR3 loop spans 12 amino acids. V lost 7 bases, J lost 6 bases, and 16 bases lay in between. In germline, CDR1 is SQVTM, CDR2 ANQGSEA. The DNA of the CDR3 is TGCAGCGCAGGGGACGAGACTAGCGAGCAGTACTTC. Translating it yields CSAGDETSEQYF.

With regard to this clonotype: The junction shows a germline mismatch at one end, possibly a read error. V is TRBV27 and J is TRBJ1-1, with TRBD1 identical over 8 bases. CDR3 size: 15 residues. Germline V gene lookup returns CDR1 MNHEY and CDR2 SMNVEV (reference sequence). For the CDR3, the DNA is TGTGTCAGCAGTACCCGGACAGGGCTAAACACTGAAGCTTTCTTT. This gives the protein CVSSTRTGLNTEAFF.

This clonotype occurred a few times. This chain links TRBV7-2 with TRBJ2-3; 7 bases line up with TRBD2. Germline V gene lookup returns CDR1 SGHTA and CDR2 FQGNSA. This CDR3 is 14 amino acids long. The ends lost 2 bases at V and 4 bases at J; junction bases unmatched: 3. The CDR3 sequence is CASSLISGADTQYF. The CDR3 DNA reads TGTGCCAGCAGCTTAATAAGCGGGGCAGATACGCAGTATTTT.

This chain links TRBV20-1 with TRBJ2-1; D call uncertain. Germline V gene sequence: CDR1 DFQATT, CDR2 SNEGSKA (reference sequence). The V and J ends lost 5 bases and 1 base respectively, with 21 bases between them. The CDR3 is made up of 17 amino acids. CDR3 DNA sequence: TGCAGTGCTCCACGCGATCGCAGAGTTTATTCCTACAATGAGCAGTTCTTC. This codes for CSAPRDRRVYSYNEQFF.

This clonotype was observed a few times. The chain uses TRBV12-3 or TRBV12-4 and TRBJ1-1, with D tentatively TRBD1 (6 bases). V dropped 6 bases and J dropped 10 bases, with 15 bases sitting between them. CDR3 length equals 12 residues. The DNA of the CDR3 is TGTGCCAGCAGCCAGGGCACAGGGAGAGCTTTCTTT. Its protein is CASSQGTGRAFF.

This clonotype was seen a few times. The J gene is TRBJ2-7, the V gene TRBV12-3 or TRBV12-4, with 8 nucleotides matching TRBD1. With V trimmed by 1 base and J by 1 base, 6 bases remained unmatched. The length of the CDR3 is 16 residues. The CDR3 sequence is CASSLGLGTGSYEQYF. For the CDR3, the DNA is TGTGCCAGCAGTTTAGGATTGGGGACAGGATCCTACGAGCAGTACTTC.

This clonotype was observed at least ten times. J is TRBJ2-5 and V is TRBV6-2 or TRBV6-3, with D perhaps matching TRBD2 (6 bases). V shed 1 base and J shed 2 bases, with 8 bases lying between them. The V gene's germline CDR1 is MNHEY and CDR2 SVGEGT. The CDR3 is 14 residues long. The DNA of the CDR3 is TGTGCCAGCAGTTACTTGGCGGGGCAAGAGACCCAGTACTTC. Protein sequence: CASSYLAGQETQYF.

The chain employs TRBV4-2 and TRBJ2-7; 9 bases are shared with TRBD2. The CDR3 consists of 14 residues. Germline V gene lookup returns CDR1 LGHNA and CDR2 YNFKEQ. The trim removed 6 bases at V and 4 bases at J, leaving 7 bases unmatched. This CDR3 reads CASSQSGRYYEQYF. In nucleotides, the CDR3 is TGTGCCAGCAGTCAGAGCGGGAGGTATTACGAGCAGTACTTC.

In its sample, this clonotype was seen a few times. The chain links TRBV7-2 to TRBJ2-1; possible D gene TRBD2, 6 bases. Trimming shortened V by 3 bases and J by 8 bases, and 17 bases separated the two germline ends. Germline V CDR1 and CDR2: SGHTA, FQGNSA. The CDR3 loop spans 15 amino acids. In nucleotides, the CDR3 is TGTGCCAGCAGCTTTAGCACTAGCCGGGGCTATGAGCAGTTCTTC. This translates into CASSFSTSRGYEQFF.

CDR3 in DNA: TGTGCCAGCAGCAACTTGGGGCTAGCGGGAGGAGAGACCCAGTACTTC. This encodes CASSNLGLAGGETQYF. This sequence joins TRBV7-2 and TRBJ2-5, with TRBD2 identical over 11 bases. V lost 5 bases and J lost 4; bases outside the gene matches: 9. Germline V gives CDR1 SGHTA, CDR2 FQGNSA. This CDR3 region has 16 residues.

The chain employs TRBV4-2 and TRBJ1-6, with 7 bases matching TRBD1. With V trimmed by 0 bases and J by 3 bases, 2 bases remained unmatched. Germline assignment: CDR1 LGHNA and CDR2 YNFKEQ. This CDR3 has 16 amino acids. The CDR3 here is CASSQETGVYNSPLHF. The CDR3 DNA reads as TGTGCCAGCAGCCAAGAAACAGGGGTCTATAATTCACCCCTCCACTTT.

Many counts were recorded for this clonotype. V is TRBV20-1 and J is TRBJ2-3; the match to TRBD2 covers 7 bases. The germline CDR1 and CDR2 sequences are DFQATT and SNEGSKA (reference sequence). V dropped 5 bases and J dropped 4; count of bases not matched to a gene: 12. The CDR3 extends over 15 amino acids. For the CDR3, the DNA is TGCAGTGCTTCTCGACTAGCTGCAGACCCAGATACGCAGTATTTT. It codes for CSASRLAADPDTQYF.

This clonotype was detected many times. The CDR3 DNA follows: TGTGCCAGCAGTTTTGTGGGCGGCTACAATGAGCAGTTCTTC. Translated, it gives CASSFVGGYNEQFF. The chain carries TRBV12-3 or TRBV12-4 and TRBJ2-1; no definite D call. V was clipped by 3 bases and J by 3 bases, with 9 bases between them. The CDR3 length is 14 residues.